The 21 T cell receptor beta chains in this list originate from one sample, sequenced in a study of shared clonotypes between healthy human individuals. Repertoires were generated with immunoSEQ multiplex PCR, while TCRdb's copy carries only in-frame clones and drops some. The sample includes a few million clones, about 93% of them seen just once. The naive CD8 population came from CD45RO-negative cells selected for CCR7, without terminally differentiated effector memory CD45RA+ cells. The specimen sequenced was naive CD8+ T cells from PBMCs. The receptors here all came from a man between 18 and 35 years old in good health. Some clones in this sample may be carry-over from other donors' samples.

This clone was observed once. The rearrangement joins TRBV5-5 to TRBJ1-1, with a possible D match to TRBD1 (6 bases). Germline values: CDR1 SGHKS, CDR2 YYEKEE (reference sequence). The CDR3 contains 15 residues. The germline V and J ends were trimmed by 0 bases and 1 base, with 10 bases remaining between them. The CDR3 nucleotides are TGTGCCAGCAGCTTGGAAGGGACACCGAACACTGAAGCTTTCTTT. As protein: CASSLEGTPNTEAFF.

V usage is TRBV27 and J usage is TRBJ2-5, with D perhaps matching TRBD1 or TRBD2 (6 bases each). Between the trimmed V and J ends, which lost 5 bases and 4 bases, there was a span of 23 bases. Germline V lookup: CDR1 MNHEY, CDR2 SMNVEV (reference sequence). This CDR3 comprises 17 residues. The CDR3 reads CASSQHVASEGGETQYF. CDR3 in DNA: TGTGCCAGCAGTCAACACGTGGCTAGCGAGGGGGGAGAGACCCAGTACTTC.

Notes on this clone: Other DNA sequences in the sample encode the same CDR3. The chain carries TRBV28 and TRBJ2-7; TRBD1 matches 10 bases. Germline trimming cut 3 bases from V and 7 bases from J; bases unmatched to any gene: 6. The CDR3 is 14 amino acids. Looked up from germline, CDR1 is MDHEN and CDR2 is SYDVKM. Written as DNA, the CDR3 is TGTGCCAGCAGTTTGGGGACAGGGGCTTATGAGCAGTACTTC. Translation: CASSLGTGAYEQYF.

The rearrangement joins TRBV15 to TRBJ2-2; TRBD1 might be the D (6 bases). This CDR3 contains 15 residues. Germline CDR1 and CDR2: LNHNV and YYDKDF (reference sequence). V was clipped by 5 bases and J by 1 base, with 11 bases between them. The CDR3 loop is CATSPTGWNTGELFF. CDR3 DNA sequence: TGTGCCACCAGCCCTACAGGGTGGAACACCGGGGAGCTGTTTTTT.

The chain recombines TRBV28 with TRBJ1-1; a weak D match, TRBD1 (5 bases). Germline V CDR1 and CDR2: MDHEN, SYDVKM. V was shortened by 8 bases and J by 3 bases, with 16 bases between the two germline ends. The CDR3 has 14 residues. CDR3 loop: CASSFGGEDTEAFF. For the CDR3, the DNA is TGTGCCAGCTCCTTCGGAGGGGAGGACACTGAAGCTTTCTTT.

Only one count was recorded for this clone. This CDR3 reads CASSLSSPGLAGVNEQFF. In DNA form, the CDR3 reads TGTGCCAGCAGTTTATCTTCCCCCGGACTAGCGGGAGTAAATGAGCAGTTCTTC. V usage is TRBV27 and J usage is TRBJ2-1; 13 nucleotides align to TRBD2. Germline CDR1 MNHEY, CDR2 SMNVEV (reference sequence). There are 18 residues in the CDR3. With 0 bases clipped from V and 7 bases from J, the junction kept 9 bases outside the gene matches.

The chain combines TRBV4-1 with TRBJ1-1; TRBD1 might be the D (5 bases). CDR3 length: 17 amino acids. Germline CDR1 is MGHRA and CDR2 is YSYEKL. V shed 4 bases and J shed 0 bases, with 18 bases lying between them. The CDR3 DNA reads TGCGCCAGCAGCCCCCACGCTGCGACAGACATGAACACTGAAGCTTTCTTT. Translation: CASSPHAATDMNTEAFF.

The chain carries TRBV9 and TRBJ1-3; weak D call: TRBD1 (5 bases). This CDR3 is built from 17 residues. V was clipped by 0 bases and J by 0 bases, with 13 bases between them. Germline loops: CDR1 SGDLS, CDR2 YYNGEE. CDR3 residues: CASSVVGGLGSGNTIYF. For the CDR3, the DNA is TGTGCCAGCAGCGTAGTGGGGGGTCTAGGCTCTGGAAACACCATATATTTT.

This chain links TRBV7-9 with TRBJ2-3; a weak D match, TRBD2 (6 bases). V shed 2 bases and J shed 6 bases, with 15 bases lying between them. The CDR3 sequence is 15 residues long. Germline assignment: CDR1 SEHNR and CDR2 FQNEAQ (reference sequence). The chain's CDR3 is CASSLRDSRVDTQYF. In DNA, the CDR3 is TGTGCCAGCAGCTTACGGGACTCCCGCGTGGATACGCAGTATTTT.

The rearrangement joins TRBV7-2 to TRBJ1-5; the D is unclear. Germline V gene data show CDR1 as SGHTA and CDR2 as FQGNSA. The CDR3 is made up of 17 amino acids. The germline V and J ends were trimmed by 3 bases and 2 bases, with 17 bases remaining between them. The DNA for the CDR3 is TGTGCCAGCAGCTTCAAAGTGCAAGGCCCAGGCAATCAGCCCCAGCATTTT. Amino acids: CASSFKVQGPGNQPQHF.

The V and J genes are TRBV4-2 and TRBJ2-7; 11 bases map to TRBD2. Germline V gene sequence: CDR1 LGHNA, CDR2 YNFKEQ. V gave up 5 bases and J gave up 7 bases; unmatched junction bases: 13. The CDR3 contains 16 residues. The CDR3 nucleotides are TGTGCCAGCAGCTTGGCCGTACTAGCGGGAGCTGGAGAGCAGTACTTC. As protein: CASSLAVLAGAGEQYF.

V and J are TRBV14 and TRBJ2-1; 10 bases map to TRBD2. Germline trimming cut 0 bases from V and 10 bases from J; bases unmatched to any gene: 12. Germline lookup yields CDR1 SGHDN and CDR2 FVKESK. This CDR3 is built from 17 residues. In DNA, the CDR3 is TGTGCCAGCAGCCAAGACCCCCGACTAGCGGGCCAAAGAGAGCAGTTCTTC. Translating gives CASSQDPRLAGQREQFF. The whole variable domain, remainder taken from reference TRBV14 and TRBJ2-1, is EAGVTQFPSHSVIEKGQTVTLRCDPISGHDNLYWYRRVMGKEIKFLLHFVKESKQDESGMPNNRFLAERTGGTYSTLKVQPAELEDSGVYFCASSQDPRLAGQREQFFGPGTRLTVL.

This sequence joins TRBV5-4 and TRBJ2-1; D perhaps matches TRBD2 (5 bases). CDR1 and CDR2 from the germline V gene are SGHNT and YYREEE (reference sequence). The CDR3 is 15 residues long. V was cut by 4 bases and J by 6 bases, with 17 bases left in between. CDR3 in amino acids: CASSPWKPAGNEQFF. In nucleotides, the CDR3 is TGTGCCAGCAGCCCATGGAAGCCGGCGGGCAATGAGCAGTTCTTC.

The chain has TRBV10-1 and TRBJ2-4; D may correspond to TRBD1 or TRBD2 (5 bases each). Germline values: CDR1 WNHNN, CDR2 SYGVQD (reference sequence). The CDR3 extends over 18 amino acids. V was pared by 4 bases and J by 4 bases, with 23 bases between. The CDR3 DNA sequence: TGCGCCAGCAGTGGGGGCCCCCATCGGCGGACTCGGAAAAACATTCAGTACTTC. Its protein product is CASSGGPHRRTRKNIQYF.

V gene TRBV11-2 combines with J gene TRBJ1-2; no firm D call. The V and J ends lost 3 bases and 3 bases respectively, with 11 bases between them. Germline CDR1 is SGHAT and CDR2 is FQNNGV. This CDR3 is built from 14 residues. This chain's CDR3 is CASSFGKRDYGYTF. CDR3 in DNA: TGTGCCAGCAGCTTTGGCAAGCGAGACTATGGCTACACCTTC.

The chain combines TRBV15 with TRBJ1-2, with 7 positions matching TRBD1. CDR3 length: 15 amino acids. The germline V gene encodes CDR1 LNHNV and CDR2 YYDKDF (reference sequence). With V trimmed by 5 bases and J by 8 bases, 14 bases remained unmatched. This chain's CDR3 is CATSFRTGDHLGYTF. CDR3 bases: TGTGCCACCAGCTTCCGGACAGGCGATCATCTAGGCTACACCTTC.

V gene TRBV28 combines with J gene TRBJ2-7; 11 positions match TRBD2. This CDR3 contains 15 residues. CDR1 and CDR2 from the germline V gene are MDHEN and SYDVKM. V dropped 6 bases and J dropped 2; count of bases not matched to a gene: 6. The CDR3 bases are TGTGCCAGCAGCCCGCAGGGACTAGCGGCCTACGAGCAGTACTTC. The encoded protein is CASSPQGLAAYEQYF.

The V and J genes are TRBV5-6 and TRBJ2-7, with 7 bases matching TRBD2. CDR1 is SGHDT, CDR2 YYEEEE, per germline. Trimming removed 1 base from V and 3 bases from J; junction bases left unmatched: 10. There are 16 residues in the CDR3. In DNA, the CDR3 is TGTGCCAGCAGCTTGTGGGGAGCGGGACTACGCTACGAGCAGTACTTC. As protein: CASSLWGAGLRYEQYF.

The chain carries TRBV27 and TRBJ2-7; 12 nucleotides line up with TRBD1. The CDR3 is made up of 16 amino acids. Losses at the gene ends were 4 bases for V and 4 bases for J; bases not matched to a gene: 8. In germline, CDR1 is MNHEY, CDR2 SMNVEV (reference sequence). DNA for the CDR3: TGTGCCAGCAGTTGGGGGCCGGGACAGGGGGCTTACGAGCAGTACTTC. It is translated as CASSWGPGQGAYEQYF.

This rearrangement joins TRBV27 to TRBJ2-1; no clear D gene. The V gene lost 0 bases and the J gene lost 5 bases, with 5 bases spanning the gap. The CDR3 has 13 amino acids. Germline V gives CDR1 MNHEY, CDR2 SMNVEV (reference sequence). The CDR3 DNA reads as TGTGCCAGCAGTTTATCCCCCCACAATGAGCAGTTCTTC. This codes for CASSLSPHNEQFF.

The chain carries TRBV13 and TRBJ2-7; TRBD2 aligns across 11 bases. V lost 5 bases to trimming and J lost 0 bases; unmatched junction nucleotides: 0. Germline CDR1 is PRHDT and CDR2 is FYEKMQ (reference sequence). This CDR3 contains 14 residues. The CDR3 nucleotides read TGTGCCAGCAGCACTAGCGGGAGCTCCTACGAGCAGTACTTC. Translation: CASSTSGSSYEQYF.